This TCR beta chain was sequenced during a study of blood T cell repertoires in COVID-19 (TCRdb year 2020). Regarding the complete study: Samples from collaborators originated in the United States, Italy and Spain and spanned both the acute and convalescent phases of COVID-19. Sample metadata almost always included a de-identified subject ID, COVID-19 status, age in years and sex. The samples were drawn from two sources: the first 160 participants of the ongoing ImmuneRACE study, and 1,254 subjects contributed by 6 global collaborators. Where available, HLA class I and class II types were obtained from metadata supplied by the sample provider rather than from assay-based typing. Subjects who had been exposed to COVID-19, were actively infected with it, or had recovered from it provided the deeply sampled blood TCRbeta repertoires that made up the dataset. A freely available public database, intended as a resource for researchers studying the immune response to SARS-CoV-2, is where the repertoires were released. The material from the prospective study consisted of cDNA or gDNA derived from T cells, B-cell-depleted T cells, or PBMCs.

As to this clone: Its antigen is still unknown. There are no base qualities to consult, and no much larger clone falls within one base.

Study-wide findings and limitations: The quantity of clinical and demographic metadata differed by source and by participant and was supplied without curation.

The immunoSEQ Assay, a bias-controlled multiplex PCR, was used to amplify TCRbeta CDR3 regions from genomic DNA. Turning to the authors' computational methods: The number of nucleated cells in each sample was estimated by amplification of reference gene primers within the assay. To quantify the absolute abundance of each unique TCRbeta CDR3 rearrangement, sequence reads were collapsed and filtered. For each sample, productive Simpson clonality was calculated by taking the square root of Simpson's diversity index across productive rearrangements. This immuneACCESS table, as held by TCRdb, lists in-frame sequences with V and J called but not all clones. Of the missing ones, under half trace to an unresolved V gene in checked studies; the others have no known cause. That table furnishes V, J and clone size, whereas the DNA furnished D and trimming. This sample has 250,000 or so clones in its table, and approximately 80% of those were observed once. Of the sample, 3.4% is held by the ten largest clones.

The collaborating institutions used their own protocols to collect whole blood in K2EDTA tubes. For TCRbeta analysis, collaborator samples were shipped as frozen whole blood, as isolated PBMCs, or as DNA extracted from either sample type. The TCR comes from a young woman with acute or convalescent COVID-19. The sample consisted of peripheral blood.

The CDR3 amino acid sequence is: CASSEGQGTYNEQFF. At the DNA level, the sequence is TGTGCCAGCAGTGAAGGACAGGGAACCTACAATGAGCAGTTCTTC. The chain is encoded by TRBV6-4 joined to TRBJ2-1; a stretch of 8 junction bases matches TRBD1. CDR1 and CDR2, looked up from the germline V gene, are MRHNA and SNTAGT. V and J are trimmed by 3 bases and 2 bases, and the gene matches miss 3 bases of the junction. The CDR3, cysteine through phenylalanine, is 15 amino acids long. Only the CDR3 region is kept as DNA, spanning 45 bases read in frame from base 1.